This is a list of T cell receptor beta chains from one sample in a study of shared clonotypes between healthy human individuals. Assay used: immunoSEQ multiplex PCR; TCRdb lists only in-frame clones, some missing. The profile shows some 1 million clones, about 70% of them singletons. The sample taken for sequencing was memory CD4+ T cells sorted from blood. Receptors were obtained from a man between 18 and 35 years old in good health. The CDR3 runs from the conserved cysteine through the conserved F or W. A D gene is named only where the DNA matches it firmly. Where a row states a size, it is once, few, many or the class of an expanded clone; other rows omit it.

V gene	J gene	D gene	clone size	CDR3 DNA	CDR3 protein
TRBV18	TRBJ1-4	TRBD1	.	TGTGCCAGCTCACATACGCGGGACAGGGCAACTAATGAAAAACTGTTTTTT	CASSHTRDRATNEKLFF
TRBV11-2	TRBJ2-2	.	.	TGTGCCAGCAGCTCCCAGGTGCCCGGGGAGCTGTTTTTT	CASSSQVPGELFF
TRBV30	TRBJ2-3	.	.	TGTGCCTGGAGTCCGGCCGGAGATACGCAGTATTTT	CAWSPAGDTQYF
TRBV21-1	TRBJ2-7	.	.	TGTGCCAGCAGCACTAGGGGGGGCTACGAGCAGTACTTC	CASSTRGGYEQYF
TRBV5-6	TRBJ1-5	.	.	TGTGCCAGCAGCTCCCGGAGGTGGGGCAATCAGCCCCAGCATTTT	CASSSRRWGNQPQHF
TRBV2	TRBJ2-7	TRBD2	.	TGTGCCAGCAGTGTAGAGCGGGAGCCCCGCCACGAGCAGTACTTC	CASSVEREPRHEQYF
TRBV19	TRBJ2-7	TRBD1	.	TGTGCCAGTAGTCCAGGACAGGGCCCCTACGAGCAGTACTTC	CASSPGQGPYEQYF
TRBV9	TRBJ2-1	.	.	TGTGCCAGCAGCGTAGCGGAGGTCGGTAATGAGCAGTTCTTC	CASSVAEVGNEQFF
TRBV7-6	TRBJ2-1	.	.	TGTGCCAGCAGCTTTGAACTCTACAATGAGCAGTTCTTC	CASSFELYNEQFF
TRBV7-2	TRBJ1-1	TRBD1	.	TGTGCCAGCAGCTCCGGACAGGGGAGGGGGAGCACTGAAGCTTTCTTT	CASSSGQGRGSTEAFF
TRBV11-2	TRBJ2-7	.	.	TGTGCCAGCAGCCTTGCCATTTCCTACGAGCAGTACTTC	CASSLAISYEQYF
TRBV30	TRBJ2-3	TRBD2	.	TGTGCCTGGAGGTCGGGAGCGGGAGGACTAACAGATACGCAGTATTTT	CAWRSGAGGLTDTQYF
TRBV5-1	TRBJ1-1	.	.	TGCGCCAGCAGCTTGGAGGCAGGGCCGGACACTGAAGCTTTCTTT	CASSLEAGPDTEAFF
TRBV25-1	TRBJ1-6	.	.	TGTGCCAGCAGTGTCGGACAGCGATATAATTCACCCCTCCACTTT	CASSVGQRYNSPLHF
TRBV2	TRBJ2-1	TRBD2	.	TGTGCCAGCAGTGAAATCGCCTCCGGGACTAGCGGCTTGGAGCAGTTCTTC	CASSEIASGTSGLEQFF
TRBV7-9	TRBJ2-1	.	.	TGTGCCAGCAGCTTAGGTAGTTACGGGAATGAGCAGTTCTTC	CASSLGSYGNEQFF
TRBV28	TRBJ1-6	.	.	TGTGCCAGCAGTGATAGGAATTCACCCCTCCACTTT	CASSDRNSPLHF
TRBV7-9	TRBJ2-1	.	.	TGTGCCAGCAGCCCCGAAAGTGAGCAGTTCTTC	CASSPESEQFF
TRBV6-5	TRBJ1-4	.	.	TGTGCCAGCAGTTACAACGGAGCAACTAATGAAAAACTGTTTTTT	CASSYNGATNEKLFF
TRBV13	TRBJ2-7	TRBD1	.	TGTGCCAGCAGCTTAGCTTCCGGACAGGGATACGAGCAGTACTTC	CASSLASGQGYEQYF
TRBV28	TRBJ1-3	.	.	TGTGCCAGCAGTCTACCATCTGGAAACACCATATATTTT	CASSLPSGNTIYF
TRBV21-1	TRBJ1-4	.	.	TGTGCCAGCAGCAAAGCCGGAGAAGGCCAGAATGAAAAACTGTTTTTT	CASSKAGEGQNEKLFF
TRBV5-4	TRBJ2-6	.	.	TGTGCCAGCAGTCCGCAGGCGACCGTCCTGACTTTC	CASSPQATVLTF
TRBV2	TRBJ1-2	.	few	TGTGCCAGCACTCGCGGCGGCGACCACTATGGCTACACCTTC	CASTRGGDHYGYTF
TRBV19	TRBJ1-2	.	once	TGTGCCAGTAGCGGGGGCTATGGCTACACCTTC	CASSGGYGYTF
TRBV28	TRBJ2-4	.	.	TGTGCCAGCAGTTTTTACACAGCCAAAAACATTCAGTACTTC	CASSFYTAKNIQYF
TRBV19	TRBJ2-7	.	.	TGTGCCAGTAGTCTACAGGAATCCTACGAGCAGTACTTC	CASSLQESYEQYF
TRBV19	TRBJ1-6	.	.	TGTGCCAGTAGCGGGGTGAATTCACCCCTCCACTTT	CASSGVNSPLHF
TRBV5-4	TRBJ2-1	TRBD2	.	TGTGCCAGCAGCTTGAAGCGGGACTACAATGAGCAGTTCTTC	CASSLKRDYNEQFF
TRBV20-1	TRBJ1-2	.	once	TGCAGTGCTACTTACTATGGCTACACCTTC	CSATYYGYTF
TRBV14	TRBJ2-3	.	few	TGTGCCAGCAGCCAGGTAGACAGCTTACGCGGTCATACGCAGTATTTT	CASSQVDSLRGHTQYF
TRBV18	TRBJ2-1	TRBD2	.	TGTGCCAGCTCAACTTTCCTAGCGGGGGGGTATTACAATGAGCAGTTCTTC	CASSTFLAGGYYNEQFF
TRBV4-1	TRBJ1-2	.	.	TGCGCCAGCAGCCAAGTGGGGAACTATGGCTACACCTTC	CASSQVGNYGYTF
TRBV6-1	TRBJ2-1	TRBD1	once	TGTGCCAGCAGTGGGCGACAGGGGGCGCACAATGAGCAGTTCTTC	CASSGRQGAHNEQFF
TRBV7-2	TRBJ2-7	.	.	TGTGCCAGCAGCTTCTCCGGGACCCACACCTACGAGCAGTACTTC	CASSFSGTHTYEQYF
TRBV19	TRBJ2-1	.	once	TGTGCCAGTAGTCAAGGCGGCTCCTCCTACAATGAGCAGTTCTTC	CASSQGGSSYNEQFF
TRBV27	TRBJ1-6	.	.	TGTGCCAGCAGTTCGCTCGGGGACCTACTTAATTCACCCCTCCACTTT	CASSSLGDLLNSPLHF
TRBV7-2	TRBJ2-4	.	.	TGTGCCAGCAGCTTAGTATCAGGGTCCAAAAACATTCAGTACTTC	CASSLVSGSKNIQYF
TRBV4-1	TRBJ2-7	TRBD2	.	TGCGCCAGCAGCCAAGATCCCTTAGCGGGGCCCTACGAGCAGTACTTC	CASSQDPLAGPYEQYF
TRBV10-1	TRBJ1-6	.	few	TGCGCCAGCAGGGGAGGGCATAATTCACCCCTCCACTTT	CASRGGHNSPLHF
TRBV30	TRBJ2-1	TRBD2	once	TGTGCCTGGGATGGCGGGAGGGCCCGCTCCTACAATGAGCAGTTCTTC	CAWDGGRARSYNEQFF
TRBV2	TRBJ2-7	.	.	TGTGCCACCGCGCGGGGGCTATCCTACGAGCAGTACTTC	CATARGLSYEQYF
TRBV19	TRBJ2-7	TRBD2	.	TGTGCCAGTAGTGCCGAGCGAACTAGCGGGAGTTCGTCCTACGAGCAGTACTTC	CASSAERTSGSSSYEQYF
TRBV7-9	TRBJ1-2	.	.	TGTGCCAGCAGCTTAGCAGCCTCTACCGTATATGGCTACACCTTC	CASSLAASTVYGYTF
TRBV28	TRBJ1-1	TRBD1	.	TGTGCCAGCAGTTTATCGACAGGGCCCTTGCGGGGCACTGAAGCTTTCTTT	CASSLSTGPLRGTEAFF
TRBV11-2	TRBJ1-6	.	.	TGTGCCAGCAGCAATGCCGGGACGGTAAATTCACCCCTCCACTTT	CASSNAGTVNSPLHF
TRBV6-6	TRBJ1-3	.	.	TGTGCCAGCAGCTCAGACACTGGAAACACCATATATTTT	CASSSDTGNTIYF
TRBV18	TRBJ2-1	.	.	TGTGCCAGCTCTAATTACTTCGGACGGGGTTCGCGATTCAATGAGCAGTTCTTC	CASSNYFGRGSRFNEQFF
TRBV7-9	TRBJ2-7	.	.	TGTGCCAGCAGCTTACTGGCAGGGCCCGGCGAGCAGTACTTC	CASSLLAGPGEQYF
TRBV4-3	TRBJ2-1	TRBD1	.	TGCGCCAGCAGCCAAGTGGGACAGGGTATCAATGAGCAGTTCTTC	CASSQVGQGINEQFF
TRBV7-3	TRBJ1-2	TRBD1	few	TGTGCCAGCAGCCCCGGGACAGAGTATGGCTACACCTTC	CASSPGTEYGYTF
TRBV6-1	TRBJ1-4	.	few	TGTGCCAGCAGTGAACGCGCAGGGAAAGGCGAAAAACTGTTTTTT	CASSERAGKGEKLFF
TRBV5-1	TRBJ2-7	TRBD1	.	TGCGCCAGCAGCCAGGGCCGACAGGGCCACCCCTACGAGCAGTACTTC	CASSQGRQGHPYEQYF
TRBV11-3	TRBJ1-1	.	.	TGTGCCAGCAGCGAGCGCCTGAACACTGAAGCTTTCTTT	CASSERLNTEAFF
TRBV5-1	TRBJ2-4	.	.	TGCGCCAGCAGCTTGACGGCAGGGGTGAACATTCAGTACTTC	CASSLTAGVNIQYF
TRBV7-2	TRBJ2-7	TRBD2	.	TGTGCCAGCAGCTTATTGGGACTAGCGGGAGCCGAGCAGTACTTC	CASSLLGLAGAEQYF
TRBV30	TRBJ1-1	.	.	TGTGCCTGGAGGGGGCAGAAGACTGAAGCTTTCTTT	CAWRGQKTEAFF